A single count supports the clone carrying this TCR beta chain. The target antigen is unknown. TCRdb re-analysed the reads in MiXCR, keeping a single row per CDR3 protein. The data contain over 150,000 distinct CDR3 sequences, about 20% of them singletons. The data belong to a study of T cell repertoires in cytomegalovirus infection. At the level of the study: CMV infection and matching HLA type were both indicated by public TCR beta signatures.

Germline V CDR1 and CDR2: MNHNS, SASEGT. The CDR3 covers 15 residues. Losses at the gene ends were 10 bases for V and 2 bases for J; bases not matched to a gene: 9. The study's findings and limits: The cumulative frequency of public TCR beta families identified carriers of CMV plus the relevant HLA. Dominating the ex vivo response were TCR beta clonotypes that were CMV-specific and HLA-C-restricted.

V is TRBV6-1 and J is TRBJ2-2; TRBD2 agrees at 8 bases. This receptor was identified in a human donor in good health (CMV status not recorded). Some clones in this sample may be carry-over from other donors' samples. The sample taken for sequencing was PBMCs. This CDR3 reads CATREGLLNTGELFF. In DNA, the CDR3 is TGTGCCACCCGGGAGGGACTACTCAACACCGGGGAGCTGTTTTTT.